This is a list of T cell receptor beta chains from one sample in a study of shared clonotypes between healthy human individuals. The data were produced by immunoSEQ multiplex PCR, yet TCRdb's version contains in-frame clones alone and is incomplete. Among about 330,000 clones listed, 74% were seen once. The sample was memory CD4+ T cells sorted from blood. The source is a man between 25 and 39 years old in good health. The CDR3 runs from the conserved cysteine through the conserved F or W.

v_gene,CDR3aa
TRBV5-1,CASSNPDRPGLDTQYF
TRBV2,CASSEYDEQFF
TRBV7-9,CASSSQGGGMQFF
TRBV25-1,CASRQGQNSPLHF
TRBV19,CASIPSGANVLTF
TRBV2,CASSGLVVHEQYF
TRBV6-1,CASMSGHIQYF
TRBV7-6,CASSRRQGANTGELFF
TRBV5-1,CASSLGVQQSPQHF
TRBV7-8,CASSFVSGRTDTQYF
TRBV7-7,CASSPWDRGPQETQYF
TRBV2,CASSEGLGELFF
TRBV19,CASRTRWNEQFF
TRBV6-1,CASSEPNEQFF
TRBV10-1,CASSEGRAREQFF
TRBV2,CASSEDGRADETQYF
TRBV29-1,CSFYGTNNFNEQFF
TRBV6-5,CASSLLGQGGEQYF
TRBV11-3,CASSLQGSPDTQYF
TRBV19,CASRLRDSNEKLFF
TRBV10-3,CAISDMGTGDEKLFF
TRBV5-1,CASSLADPHNEQFF